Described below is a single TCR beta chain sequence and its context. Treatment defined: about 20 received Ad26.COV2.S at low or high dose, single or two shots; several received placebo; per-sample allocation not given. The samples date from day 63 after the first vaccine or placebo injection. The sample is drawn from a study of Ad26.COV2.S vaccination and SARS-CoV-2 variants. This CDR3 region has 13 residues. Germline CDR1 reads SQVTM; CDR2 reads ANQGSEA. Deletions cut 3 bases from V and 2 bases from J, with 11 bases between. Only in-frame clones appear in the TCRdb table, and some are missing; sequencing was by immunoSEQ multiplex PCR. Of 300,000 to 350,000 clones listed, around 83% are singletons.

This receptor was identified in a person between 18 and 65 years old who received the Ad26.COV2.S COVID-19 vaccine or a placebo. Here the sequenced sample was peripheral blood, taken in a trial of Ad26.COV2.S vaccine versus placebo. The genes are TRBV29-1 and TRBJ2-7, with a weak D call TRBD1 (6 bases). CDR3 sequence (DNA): TGCAGCGTTGAGACCAGGGGACCCTACGAGCAGTACTTC. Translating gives CSVETRGPYEQYF.